The T cell receptor beta chain under discussion was sequenced for a study of cytomegalovirus exposure and HLA in healthy donors. CDR3 size: 13 residues. Looked up from germline, CDR1 is MNHEY and CDR2 is SVGAGI. Trimming took 6 bases from V and 4 from J, leaving 12 bases between them. The PCR made use of 60 Vbeta and 13 Jbeta primers. The data were produced by immunoSEQ multiplex PCR, yet TCRdb's version contains in-frame clones alone and is incomplete. The table has approximately 170,000 clones, 80% seen once. The sequenced sample consisted of PBMCs. The receptor's source is a woman aged 45-60 years in good health and CMV-seropositive. The rearrangement links TRBV6-5 to TRBJ1-2, with a possible D match to TRBD1 (5 bases). The CDR3 DNA reads TGTGCCAGCAGCCAGGGACTGCTCTATGGCTACACCTTC. It specifies CASSQGLLYGYTF.